This T cell receptor beta chain was captured by sequencing in a study of T cell responses to AZD1222 COVID-19 vaccine. Whole-study results and caveats: With two AZD1222 doses given, Spike-specific TCR breadth and depth both rose. A mostly white British donor set with more females was recruited, and clonal diversity was possibly underestimated.

The protocol was immunoSEQ multiplex PCR, while the TCRdb copy is restricted to in-frame clones and leaves out a portion. Here the sample spans more than 100,000 clones, 88% being singletons. Concerning this clone: Antigen specificity is unknown.

Trimming pared 8 bases from V and 5 bases from J, leaving 9 bases between. CDR3 size: 11 residues. Germline values: CDR1 SGHTA, CDR2 FQGNSA. The sample was peripheral blood, taken on day 0 of AZD1222 vaccination. This clonotype was obtained from an adult in good health. The chain links TRBV7-2 to TRBJ2-5; D remains ambiguous. The CDR3, as DNA: TGTGCCAGCGGTTCAACCGAGACCCAGTACTTC. It encodes CASGSTETQYF.